Following are 24 T cell receptor beta chains from one sample sequenced in a study of blood T cell repertoires in COVID-19. Produced via immunoSEQ multiplex PCR; TCRdb's table is partial and in-frame only. The sample carries some 100,000 clones, roughly nine tenths recorded once. Material: peripheral blood. The receptors come from a woman aged 70-85 years with acute or convalescent COVID-19.

The V gene is TRBV28, the J gene TRBJ1-2; TRBD1 matches at 9 bases. CDR1 is MDHEN and CDR2 is SYDVKM in the germline V gene. The ends lost 1 base at V and 1 base at J; junction bases unmatched: 1. The CDR3 spans 15 residues. The CDR3 region is CASSLSGQGNYGYTF. The CDR3, as DNA: TGTGCCAGCAGTTTATCGGGACAGGGTAACTATGGCTACACCTTC.

This chain joins TRBV7-8 and TRBJ1-4; tentatively, D is TRBD1 (5 bases). This CDR3 spans 16 amino acids. The germline CDR1 and CDR2 sequences are SGHVS and FQNEAQ. Trimming cost V 5 bases and J 10 bases, with 23 bases left between them. CDR3 in DNA: TGTGCCAGCAGCGCGGGAGGGTACGGGGCTGGGGGAAAACTGTTTTTT. This codes for CASSAGGYGAGGKLFF. Full variable domain (missing parts from reference TRBV7-8 and TRBJ1-4): GAGVSQSPRYKVAKRGQDVALRCDPISGHVSLFWYQQALGQGPEFLTYFQNEAQLDKSGLPSDRFFAERPEGSVSTLKIQRTQQEDSAVYLCASSAGGYGAGGKLFFGSGTQLSVL.

The rearrangement links TRBV19 to TRBJ1-6; a weak D match, TRBD1 (5 bases). The germline V and J ends were trimmed by 6 bases and 5 bases, with 20 bases remaining between them. This CDR3 contains 17 residues. Germline values: CDR1 LNHDA, CDR2 SQIVND (reference sequence). The CDR3 reads CASRNDLIGAHNSPLHF. In nucleotides, the CDR3 is TGTGCCAGTAGAAACGACCTCATTGGGGCCCATAATTCACCCCTCCACTTT.

The sample holds one count of this clone. J is TRBJ1-1 and V is TRBV12-3 or TRBV12-4, with D tentatively TRBD1 (6 bases). Trimming took off 5 bases at V and 1 base at J, with 8 bases between the two ends. The CDR3 runs to 13 residues. The DNA for the CDR3 is TGTGCCAGCAGTACGGGACAGAACACTGAAGCTTTCTTT. Encoded protein: CASSTGQNTEAFF.

V usage is TRBV11-2 and J usage is TRBJ2-7, with D possibly matching TRBD2 (5 bases). V lost 1 base, J lost 6 bases, and 13 bases lay in between. Germline lookup yields CDR1 SGHAT and CDR2 FQNNGV. The CDR3 loop spans 14 amino acids. CDR3 amino acids: CASSLGLQLVEQYF. The CDR3 nucleotides are TGTGCCAGCAGCTTAGGGCTCCAACTAGTCGAGCAGTACTTC.

The chain has TRBV10-2 and TRBJ2-5; D is perhaps TRBD2 (5 bases). Germline CDR1 reads WSHSY; CDR2 reads SAAADI. V was pared by 4 bases and J by 5 bases, with 14 bases between. The CDR3 covers 14 residues. CDR3 protein: CASSADGVWETQYF. The CDR3 bases are TGCGCCAGCAGTGCAGACGGGGTGTGGGAGACCCAGTACTTC.

This clone was found once. The chain employs TRBV5-5 and TRBJ1-2; D unclear. The ends were cut back, 5 bases at V and 3 bases at J, with 17 bases in the middle. CDR3 length equals 15 residues. Germline CDR1 SGHKS, CDR2 YYEKEE (reference sequence). The CDR3 region has the DNA TGTGCCAGCAGTTTGATGGCAGGTCAAGACTATGGCTACACCTTC. Translated: CASSLMAGQDYGYTF.

This chain joins TRBV19 and TRBJ1-5, with 8 bases lining up with TRBD1. V shed 4 bases and J 6 bases; nucleotides not matched to a gene: 8. Germline V lookup: CDR1 LNHDA, CDR2 SQIVND (reference sequence). The CDR3 runs 15 residues. This chain's CDR3 is CASSTTGGTGQPQHF. The CDR3 coding sequence is TGTGCCAGTAGTACCACAGGGGGTACGGGTCAGCCCCAGCATTTT.

The chain uses TRBV6-5 and TRBJ1-5; weak D call: TRBD1 (6 bases). Germline V gene sequence: CDR1 MNHEY, CDR2 SVGAGI. The V and J ends lost 0 bases and 3 bases respectively, with 9 bases between them. The CDR3 totals 15 residues. The CDR3 DNA reads TGTGCCAGCAGTTACTCGAACAGGGACAATCAGCCCCAGCATTTT. It yields the protein CASSYSNRDNQPQHF.

The V call is TRBV19, the J call TRBJ2-4; 16 bases map to TRBD2. Germline trimming cut 5 bases from V and 13 bases from J; bases unmatched to any gene: 8. From germline, CDR1 is LNHDA and CDR2 SQIVND (reference sequence). The CDR3 totals 15 residues. CDR3 DNA sequence: TGTGCCAGTAGTCCTGGGACTAGCGGGAGGGATAGACAGTACTTC. Translating gives CASSPGTSGRDRQYF.

The gene calls are TRBV5-1 and TRBJ1-3; perhaps TRBD1 as D (5 bases). The germline V gene encodes CDR1 SGHRS and CDR2 YFSETQ. Trimming cost V 4 bases and J 2 bases, with 16 bases left between them. The CDR3 loop spans 16 amino acids. CDR3 bases: TGCGCCAGCAGCCGAACACGACAGACAACTGGAAACACCATATATTTT. This translates into CASSRTRQTTGNTIYF.

The rearrangement links TRBV5-1 to TRBJ2-1; D is perhaps TRBD2 (5 bases). Trimming took off 0 bases at V and 3 bases at J, with 16 bases between the two ends. CDR1 SGHRS and CDR2 YFSETQ come from the germline V gene. This CDR3 spans 17 amino acids. CDR3 in DNA: TGCGCCAGCAGCTTGGGGGTCGGGGTCAGAGACTACAATGAGCAGTTCTTC. It translates to CASSLGVGVRDYNEQFF.

V usage is TRBV3-1 (or the pseudogene TRBV3-2) and J usage is TRBJ1-1; the D is unclear. Germline CDR1 and CDR2: LGHDT and YNNKEL (reference sequence). This CDR3 is built from 14 residues. V was pared by 5 bases and J by 1 base, with 11 bases between. CDR3: CASSTSASNTEAFF. The CDR3 DNA reads TGTGCCAGCAGCACGAGCGCTTCGAACACTGAAGCTTTCTTT.

The rearrangement uses TRBV27 and TRBJ2-3, with 11 bases lining up with TRBD2. Germline V gives CDR1 MNHEY, CDR2 SMNVEV (reference sequence). The CDR3 is 16 amino acids. Trimming took 4 bases from V and 3 from J; bases not matched to a gene: 6. CDR3 sequence (DNA): TGTGCCAGCAGTTCGTTTACTAGCGGGGGTACAGATACGCAGTATTTT. Its translation is CASSSFTSGGTDTQYF.

Comments on this clone: The junction differs from germline at one of its ends, possibly a read error. The chain couples TRBV27 to TRBJ2-3, with a tentative D call TRBD2 (6 bases). The CDR3 is made up of 15 amino acids. Germline V lookup: CDR1 MNHEY, CDR2 SMNVEV (reference sequence). CDR3: CAGSLGGLSTDTQYF. CDR3 nucleotide sequence: TGTGCCGGCAGTTTGGGGGGACTCAGCACAGATACGCAGTATTTT.

The chain recombines TRBV5-4 with TRBJ2-7, with 12 bases aligning to TRBD2. Germline values: CDR1 SGHNT, CDR2 YYREEE (reference sequence). The CDR3 runs 15 residues. Unmatched junction bases numbered 5, after V lost 3 bases and J lost 4 bases. The CDR3 DNA sequence: TGTGCCAGCAGCTCCCGGACTAGCGGGACGTACGAGCAGTACTTC. Its translation is CASSSRTSGTYEQYF. Drawing the rest from reference TRBV5-4 and TRBJ2-7, the complete variable domain is ETGVTQSPTHLIKTRGQQVTLRCSSQSGHNTVSWYQQALGQGPQFIFQYYREEENGRGNFPPRFSGLQFPNYSSELNVNALELDDSALYLCASSSRTSGTYEQYFGPGTRLTVT.

The V gene is TRBV5-1, the J gene TRBJ2-1; possible D gene TRBD1, 5 bases. This CDR3 region has 15 residues. V was trimmed by 3 bases and J by 7 bases, leaving 17 bases between them. Germline V gives CDR1 SGHRS, CDR2 YFSETQ. The CDR3: CASSYRLIVPNEQFF. The CDR3 DNA is TGCGCCAGCAGCTACAGGTTAATAGTCCCGAATGAGCAGTTCTTC.

The rearrangement uses TRBV18 and TRBJ1-2; D is possibly TRBD1 (6 bases). V lost 0 bases, J lost 0 bases, and 11 bases lay in between. The germline V gene encodes CDR1 KGHSH and CDR2 LQKENI. This CDR3 has 16 amino acids. The CDR3 loop is CASSPPGTSTNYGYTF. As DNA, the CDR3 is TGTGCCAGCTCACCACCCGGGACAAGTACTAACTATGGCTACACCTTC.

The chain links TRBV11-2 to TRBJ1-6, with D possibly being TRBD1 (5 bases). The CDR3 has 16 amino acids. Per germline, CDR1 SGHAT and CDR2 FQNNGV. V dropped 5 bases and J dropped 7 bases, with 18 bases sitting between them. The CDR3: CASSPSPQGKNSPLHF. CDR3 coding DNA: TGTGCCAGCAGCCCCTCCCCGCAGGGCAAAAATTCACCCCTCCACTTT.

The rearrangement uses TRBV6-4 and TRBJ2-1; the match to TRBD2 covers 11 bases. V lost 2 bases, J lost 7 bases, and 4 bases stayed unmatched. The CDR3 is 15 amino acids. Germline V gives CDR1 MRHNA, CDR2 SNTAGT. The CDR3, as DNA: TGTGCCAGCAGTGACGGATTAGCGGGGGGGAATGAGCAGTTCTTC. As protein: CASSDGLAGGNEQFF.

The rearrangement uses TRBV5-4 and TRBJ1-1; the D gene is possibly TRBD1 (5 bases). CDR1 is SGHNT, CDR2 YYREEE, per germline (reference sequence). This CDR3 spans 16 amino acids. With 2 bases removed from V and 0 bases from J, the gap between germline ends came to 14 bases. The chain's CDR3 is CASSFAPVDMNTEAFF. CDR3 bases: TGTGCCAGCAGCTTTGCTCCCGTGGACATGAACACTGAAGCTTTCTTT. Filled out from reference TRBV5-4 and TRBJ1-1, the complete variable domain reads ETGVTQSPTHLIKTRGQQVTLRCSSQSGHNTVSWYQQALGQGPQFIFQYYREEENGRGNFPPRFSGLQFPNYSSELNVNALELDDSALYLCASSFAPVDMNTEAFFGQGTRLTVV.

The J gene is TRBJ1-6, the V gene TRBV14; 7 nucleotides align to TRBD1. The ends lost 4 bases at V and 10 bases at J; junction bases unmatched: 7. The CDR3 contains 14 residues. Germline V gene lookup returns CDR1 SGHDN and CDR2 FVKESK. Here the CDR3 DNA reads TGTGCCAGCAGCCTTCGGACAGGCAAATCACCCCTCCACTTT. This sequence encodes CASSLRTGKSPLHF.

V gene TRBV2 combines with J gene TRBJ1-5, with a possible D match to TRBD1 (6 bases). The V and J ends lost 6 bases and 7 bases respectively, with 19 bases between them. Germline V gives CDR1 SNHLY, CDR2 FYNNEI. The CDR3 contains 15 residues. CDR3 DNA sequence: TGTGCCAGCAGGGACGAAACAGGGCTCGGACAGCCCCAGCATTTT. Residues: CASRDETGLGQPQHF.

The chain is built from TRBV28 and TRBJ1-1; 9 bases map to TRBD1. V was pared by 5 bases and J by 7 bases, with 11 bases of the junction left unmatched. The length of the CDR3 is 15 residues. Germline V CDR1 and CDR2: MDHEN, SYDVKM. The CDR3 coding sequence is TGTGCCAGCAGTCCCCCGGGACAGGGAGTTAGTGAAGCTTTCTTT. Its protein is CASSPPGQGVSEAFF.